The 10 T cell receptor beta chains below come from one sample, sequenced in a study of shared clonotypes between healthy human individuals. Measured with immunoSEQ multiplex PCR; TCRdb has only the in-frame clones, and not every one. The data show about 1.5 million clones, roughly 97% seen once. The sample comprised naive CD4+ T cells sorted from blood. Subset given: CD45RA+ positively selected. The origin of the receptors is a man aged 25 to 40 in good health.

The CDR3 is CASSSRLTGAYNEQFF. DNA of the CDR3: TGTGCCAGCAGCTCTAGATTGACAGGGGCTTACAATGAGCAGTTCTTC. The rearrangement links TRBV11-2 to TRBJ2-1; TRBD1 agrees at 8 bases. The CDR3 length is 16 residues. After removal of 4 bases from V and 4 bases from J, the junction contained 9 bases not matched to a gene. Germline V gene sequence: CDR1 SGHAT, CDR2 FQNNGV.

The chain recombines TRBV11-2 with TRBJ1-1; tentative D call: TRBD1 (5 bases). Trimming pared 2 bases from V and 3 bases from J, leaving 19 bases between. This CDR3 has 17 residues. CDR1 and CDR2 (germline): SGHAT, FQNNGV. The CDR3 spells CASSLSAGQAPYTEAFF. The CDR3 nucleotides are TGTGCCAGCAGCTTATCCGCGGGGCAGGCCCCGTACACTGAAGCTTTCTTT.

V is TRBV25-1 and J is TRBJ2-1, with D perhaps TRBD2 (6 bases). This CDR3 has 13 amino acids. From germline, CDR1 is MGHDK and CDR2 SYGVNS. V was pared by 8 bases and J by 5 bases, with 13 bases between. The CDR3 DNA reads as TGTGCCAGCCGCGGGACTTTTAACAATGAGCAGTTCTTC. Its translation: CASRGTFNNEQFF.

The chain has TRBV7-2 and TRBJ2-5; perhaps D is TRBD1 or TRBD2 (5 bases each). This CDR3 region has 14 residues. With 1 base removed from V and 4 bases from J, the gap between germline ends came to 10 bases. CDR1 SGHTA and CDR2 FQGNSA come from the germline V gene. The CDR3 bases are TGTGCCAGCAGCTTAGACCCGGGGCGAGAGACCCAGTACTTC. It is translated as CASSLDPGRETQYF.

In DNA, the CDR3 is TGTGCCAGCAGCTTAGCGAGGAGGACAGCAGATACGCAGTATTTT. It yields the protein CASSLARRTADTQYF. The gene calls are TRBV13 and TRBJ2-3; TRBD1 is a possible D gene (6 bases). The CDR3 length is 15 residues. CDR1 is PRHDT, CDR2 FYEKMQ, per germline (reference sequence). V was cut by 1 base and J by 4 bases, with 12 bases left in between.

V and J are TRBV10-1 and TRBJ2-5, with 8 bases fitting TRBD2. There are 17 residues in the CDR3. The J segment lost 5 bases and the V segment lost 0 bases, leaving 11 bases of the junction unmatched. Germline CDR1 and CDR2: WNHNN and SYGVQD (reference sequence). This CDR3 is CASSESDPGSGSETQYF. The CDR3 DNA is TGCGCCAGCAGTGAGTCCGACCCTGGAAGCGGGAGCGAGACCCAGTACTTC.

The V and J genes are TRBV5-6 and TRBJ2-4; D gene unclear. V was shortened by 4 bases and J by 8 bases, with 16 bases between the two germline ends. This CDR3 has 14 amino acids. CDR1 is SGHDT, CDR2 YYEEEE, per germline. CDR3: CASSPGGPADIQYF. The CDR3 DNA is TGTGCCAGCAGCCCGGGCGGACCTGCGGACATTCAGTACTTC.

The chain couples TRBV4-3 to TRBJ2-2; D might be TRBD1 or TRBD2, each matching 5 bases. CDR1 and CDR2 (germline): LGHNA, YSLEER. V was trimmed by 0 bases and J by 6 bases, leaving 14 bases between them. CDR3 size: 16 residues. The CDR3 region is CASSQERGGLAGELFF. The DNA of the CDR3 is TGCGCCAGCAGCCAAGAAAGGGGCGGGTTAGCCGGGGAGCTGTTTTTT.

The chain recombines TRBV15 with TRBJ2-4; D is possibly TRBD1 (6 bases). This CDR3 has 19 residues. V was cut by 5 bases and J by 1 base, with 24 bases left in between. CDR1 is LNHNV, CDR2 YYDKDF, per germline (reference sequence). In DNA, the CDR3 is TGTGCCACCAGCCCCGAACAGGGTTTCGGGGTATTGGCCAAAAACATTCAGTACTTC. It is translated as CATSPEQGFGVLAKNIQYF.

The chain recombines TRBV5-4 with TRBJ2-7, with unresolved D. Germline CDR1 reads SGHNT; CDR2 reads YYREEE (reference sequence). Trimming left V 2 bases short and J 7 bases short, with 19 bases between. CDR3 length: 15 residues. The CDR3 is CASSFEVVGKGEQYF. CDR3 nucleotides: TGTGCCAGCAGCTTCGAGGTTGTGGGCAAAGGGGAGCAGTACTTC.